Sequencing of this T cell receptor beta chain was carried out in a study of cytomegalovirus exposure and HLA in healthy donors. Overall study findings and caveats: A later analysis reportedly found fewer N-insertions in an Asian-associated ancestry cluster than the approximately 670-donor mean.

PCR was performed using 60 Vbeta and 13 Jbeta primers. Generated by immunoSEQ multiplex PCR, the TCRdb table keeps only in-frame clones and is missing some. The sample comprises fewer than 150,000 clones, 80% to 85% of which are singletons, and over 1% rests with the top ten. For this clone: Its antigen is still unknown.

This sequence originates from a female donor in good health and CMV-seronegative. The material sequenced was PBMCs.

The CDR3 DNA reads TGTGCCAGCAGTTACACCGGGGGTAATCAGCCCCAGCATTTT. The encoded protein is CASSYTGGNQPQHF. The V and J genes are TRBV6-6 and TRBJ1-5; weak D call: TRBD1 (5 bases). This CDR3 is built from 14 residues. Trimming took 2 bases from V and 4 from J, leaving 9 bases between them. Germline V lookup: CDR1 MNHNY, CDR2 SVGAGI (reference sequence).